This is a list of T cell receptor beta chains from one sample in a study of blood T cell repertoires in COVID-19. Repertoires were generated with immunoSEQ multiplex PCR, while TCRdb's copy carries only in-frame clones and drops some. The data contain about 74,000 clones, roughly 88% of them singletons. Input material: peripheral blood. Receptors originate from a woman older than 75 with active or convalescent COVID-19. CDR3s include the opening cysteine and the closing phenylalanine or tryptophan. The order of the fields is clone size, J gene, V gene, D gene, CDR3 DNA, CDR3 protein. The D gene is left open where the match is weak. Not every row has a clone size; where given, it reads once, few, many or a size class.

>NA|TRBJ2-5|TRBV3-1/TRBV3-2|NA
TGTGCCAGCAGCCGCGGGCAAGCAGAGACCCAGTACTTC
CASSRGQAETQYF
>NA|TRBJ2-3|TRBV3-1/TRBV3-2|TRBD2
TGTGCCAGCAGCCAGGCCGGGACTAGCGTGCTTAGCACAGATACGCAGTATTTT
CASSQAGTSVLSTDTQYF
>once|TRBJ1-5|TRBV19|NA
TGTGCCAGTAGTATAGAAAGAACAGGGCGGGGGAGCAATCAGCCCCAGCATTTT
CASSIERTGRGSNQPQHF
>NA|TRBJ2-7|TRBV27|TRBD1
TGTGCCAGCAGTCCTCCAGGACAGGGGGCCGTAACCTACGAGCAGTACTTC
CASSPPGQGAVTYEQYF
>NA|TRBJ2-5|TRBV6-2/TRBV6-3|TRBD2
TGTGCCAGCAGTTTCGGGGGGGCCCCAGAGACCCAGTACTTC
CASSFGGAPETQYF
>NA|TRBJ1-2|TRBV7-9|NA
TGTGCCAGCAGCCCAGAATGGGCAAACTATGGCTACACCTTC
CASSPEWANYGYTF
>once|TRBJ2-1|TRBV20-1|TRBD2
TGCAGTGCTAGTGCGTCTAGCGGGAGAGGCTACAATGAGCAGTTCTTC
CSASASSGRGYNEQFF
>NA|TRBJ2-3|TRBV7-9|NA
TGTGCCAGCAGCTTAGCCCAGGGCACAGATACGCAGTATTTT
CASSLAQGTDTQYF
>NA|TRBJ2-2|TRBV5-1|NA
TGCGCCAGCAGCTTGGCCGGTATCTTCACCACCGGGGAGCTGTTTTTT
CASSLAGIFTTGELFF
>NA|TRBJ1-2|TRBV19|TRBD1
TGTGCCAGTAGCCGACAGGGGGTTGCGAACTATGGCTACACCTTC
CASSRQGVANYGYTF
>NA|TRBJ2-3|TRBV12-5|NA
TGTGCTAGTGCCCGACCTACCGGGACTAGCACAGATACGCAGTATTTT
CASARPTGTSTDTQYF
>NA|TRBJ1-5|TRBV7-2|NA
TGTGCCAGCAGCACAGGGCATCAGCCCCAGCATTTT
CASSTGHQPQHF
>NA|TRBJ1-5|TRBV27|NA
TGTGCCAGCGGCTCAGGGGCCTTGGGCAATCAGCCCCAGCATTTT
CASGSGALGNQPQHF
>NA|TRBJ2-5|TRBV14|NA
TGTGCCAGCAGCCGCCATACGGCGGGGGAGACCCAGTACTTC
CASSRHTAGETQYF
>once|TRBJ2-3|TRBV9|TRBD2
TGTGCCAGCAGCGTAGCTGGGCTAGCGGGGGGGAGCACAGATACGCAGTATTTT
CASSVAGLAGGSTDTQYF
>NA|TRBJ2-1|TRBV4-3|TRBD2
TGCGCCAGCAGCCAAGAACCTAGCGGGAGTTTCCCCCGGGAGCAGTTCTTC
CASSQEPSGSFPREQFF
>NA|TRBJ2-5|TRBV6-5|NA
TGTGCCAGCAGTCTTGGACAGTTCGGGGAGACCCAGTACTTC
CASSLGQFGETQYF
>NA|TRBJ1-2|TRBV11-2|NA
TGTGCCAGCAGCTTAGTCAGGGGTGTGGGCTACACCTTC
CASSLVRGVGYTF
>NA|TRBJ2-5|TRBV4-2|TRBD2
TGTGCCAGCAGCCGTCGCCGGAACTCGGGGGGGGAGACCCAGTACTTC
CASSRRRNSGGETQYF
>NA|TRBJ2-3|TRBV6-2/TRBV6-3|NA
TGTGCCAGCAGTTCCCCTCTCACAGATACGCAGTATTTT
CASSSPLTDTQYF
>NA|TRBJ1-4|TRBV5-4|NA
TGTGCCAGCAGCCCCGGCGGCGCAACTAATGAAAAACTGTTTTTT
CASSPGGATNEKLFF
>NA|TRBJ2-5|TRBV2|NA
TGTGCCAGCAGTGACTTTCAAGAGACCCAGTACTTC
CASSDFQETQYF
>NA|TRBJ2-5|TRBV5-1|TRBD1
TGCGCCAGCAGCAGACAGGGGGAAGAGACCCAGTACTTC
CASSRQGEETQYF
>NA|TRBJ2-5|TRBV11-3|TRBD2
TGTGCCAGCAGCTTAGGGGGGGGAGAGCATGAGACCCAGTACTTC
CASSLGGGEHETQYF
>NA|TRBJ2-3|TRBV5-1|NA
TGCGCCAGCAGCCCCGCCCAGGGCACAGATACGCAGTATTTT
CASSPAQGTDTQYF
>NA|TRBJ1-4|TRBV7-9|NA
TGTGCCAGCAGCTTAGGCCGGAGCAATGAAAAACTGTTTTTT
CASSLGRSNEKLFF
>NA|TRBJ1-2|TRBV18|TRBD1
TGTGCCAGCTCACCACAAGGCAGGGGGAGCGGCGGCTATGGCTACACCTTC
CASSPQGRGSGGYGYTF
>NA|TRBJ1-2|TRBV4-1|NA
TGCGCCAGCAGCCAAGGCCTAGTCTATGGCTACACCTTC
CASSQGLVYGYTF
>once|TRBJ2-5|TRBV5-1|TRBD1
TGCGCCAGCAGCCCGGACAGGACAGGGCTGGAGACCCAGTACTTC
CASSPDRTGLETQYF
>NA|TRBJ2-5|TRBV11-3|NA
TGTGCCAGCAGCTCCCAGTCAGAGACCCAGTACTTC
CASSSQSETQYF
>NA|TRBJ2-3|TRBV4-3|NA
TGCGCCAGCAGCCAAGCTGGGGCTAGACTGGGCACAGATACGCAGTATTTT
CASSQAGARLGTDTQYF
>few|TRBJ2-7|TRBV6-5|TRBD2
TGTGCCAGCCAAGGCGCGGGAGTAAGTGAGCAGTACTTC
CASQGAGVSEQYF